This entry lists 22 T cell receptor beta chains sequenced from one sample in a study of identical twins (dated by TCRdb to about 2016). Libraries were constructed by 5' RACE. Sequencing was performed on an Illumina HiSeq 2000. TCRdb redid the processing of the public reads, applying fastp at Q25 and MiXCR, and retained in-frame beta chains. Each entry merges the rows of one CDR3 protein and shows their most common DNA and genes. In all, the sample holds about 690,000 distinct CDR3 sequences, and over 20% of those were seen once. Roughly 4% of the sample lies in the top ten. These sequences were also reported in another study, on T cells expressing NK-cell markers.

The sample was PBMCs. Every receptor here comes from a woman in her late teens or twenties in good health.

In nucleotides, the CDR3 is TGTGCCTTCAGTTCAGCCGGGACAGCTAATAATCGAGTCGATGAGCAGTTCTTC. Residues: CAFSSAGTANNRVDEQFF. The chain couples TRBV12-3 or TRBV12-4 to TRBJ2-1; TRBD1 aligns across 7 bases. After removal of 11 bases from V and 8 bases from J, the junction contained 27 bases not matched to a gene. This CDR3 has 18 residues.

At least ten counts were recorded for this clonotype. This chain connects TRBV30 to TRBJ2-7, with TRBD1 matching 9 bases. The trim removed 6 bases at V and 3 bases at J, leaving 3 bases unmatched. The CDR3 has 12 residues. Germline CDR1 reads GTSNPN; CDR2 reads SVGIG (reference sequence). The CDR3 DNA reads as TGTGCCTGCCGGGACAGGGTCTACGAGCAGTACTTC. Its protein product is CACRDRVYEQYF.

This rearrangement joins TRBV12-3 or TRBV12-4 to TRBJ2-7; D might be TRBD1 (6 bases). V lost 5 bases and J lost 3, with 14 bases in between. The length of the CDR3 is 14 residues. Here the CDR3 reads CASSARDTLYEQYF. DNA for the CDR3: TGTGCCAGCAGTGCCCGGGACACCCTCTACGAGCAGTACTTC.

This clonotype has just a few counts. CDR3: CSARSGGAYSTDTQYF. The CDR3 DNA reads as TGCAGTGCCAGGAGCGGGGGGGCCTATAGCACAGATACGCAGTATTTT. The rearrangement joins TRBV20-1 to TRBJ2-3; TRBD2 aligns across 10 bases. This CDR3 region has 16 residues. J gave up 0 bases and V 6 bases, and 9 bases lay outside the gene matches. Germline V gene data show CDR1 as DFQATT and CDR2 as SNEGSKA (reference sequence).

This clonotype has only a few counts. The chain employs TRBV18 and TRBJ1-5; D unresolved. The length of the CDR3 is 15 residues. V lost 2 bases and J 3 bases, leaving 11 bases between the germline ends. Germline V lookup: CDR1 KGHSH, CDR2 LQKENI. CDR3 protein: CASSPMQADNQPQHF. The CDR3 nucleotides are TGTGCCAGCTCACCAATGCAGGCCGACAATCAGCCCCAGCATTTT.

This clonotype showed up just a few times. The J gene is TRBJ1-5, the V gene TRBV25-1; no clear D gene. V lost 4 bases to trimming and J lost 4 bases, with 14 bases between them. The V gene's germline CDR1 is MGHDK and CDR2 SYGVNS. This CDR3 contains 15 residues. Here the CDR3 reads CASSGPGPFNQPQHF. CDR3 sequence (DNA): TGTGCCAGCAGTGGCCCCGGACCGTTTAATCAGCCCCAGCATTTT.

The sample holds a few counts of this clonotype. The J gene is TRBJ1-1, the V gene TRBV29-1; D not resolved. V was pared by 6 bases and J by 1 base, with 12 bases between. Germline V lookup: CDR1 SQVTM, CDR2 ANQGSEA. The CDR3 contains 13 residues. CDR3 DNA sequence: TGCAGCGTCAGACGGGCAGAGAACACTGAAGCTTTCTTT. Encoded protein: CSVRRAENTEAFF.

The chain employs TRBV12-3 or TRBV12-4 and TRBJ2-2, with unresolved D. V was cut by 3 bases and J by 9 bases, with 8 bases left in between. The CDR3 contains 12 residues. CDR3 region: CASSFGRRELFF. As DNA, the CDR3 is TGTGCCAGCAGTTTTGGTAGACGGGAGCTGTTTTTT.

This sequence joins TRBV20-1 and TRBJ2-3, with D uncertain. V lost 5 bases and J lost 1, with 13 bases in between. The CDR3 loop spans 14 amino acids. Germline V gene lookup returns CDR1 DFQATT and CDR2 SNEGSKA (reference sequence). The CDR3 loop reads CSALGPGGTDTQYF. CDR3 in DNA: TGCAGTGCTCTGGGCCCCGGAGGCACAGATACGCAGTATTTT.

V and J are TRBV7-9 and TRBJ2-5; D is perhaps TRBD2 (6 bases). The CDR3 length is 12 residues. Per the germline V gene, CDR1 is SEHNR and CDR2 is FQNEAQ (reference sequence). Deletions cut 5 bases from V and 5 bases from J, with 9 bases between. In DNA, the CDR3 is TGTGCCAGCAGCACTAGCATGGAGACCCAGTACTTC. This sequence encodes CASSTSMETQYF.

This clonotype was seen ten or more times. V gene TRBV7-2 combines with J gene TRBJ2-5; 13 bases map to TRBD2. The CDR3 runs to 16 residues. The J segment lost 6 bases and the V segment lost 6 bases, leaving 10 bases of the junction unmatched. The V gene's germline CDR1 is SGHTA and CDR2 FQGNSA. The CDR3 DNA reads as TGTGCCAGCAGACATAGGGTGACTAGCGGGAGGCAGACCCAGTACTTC. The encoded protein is CASRHRVTSGRQTQYF.

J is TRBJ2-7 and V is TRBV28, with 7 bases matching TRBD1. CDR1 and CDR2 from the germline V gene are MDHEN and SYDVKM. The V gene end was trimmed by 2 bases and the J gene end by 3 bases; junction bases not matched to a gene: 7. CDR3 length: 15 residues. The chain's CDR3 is CASSLPQGDSYEQYF. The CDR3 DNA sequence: TGTGCCAGCAGTTTACCCCAGGGGGACAGCTACGAGCAGTACTTC. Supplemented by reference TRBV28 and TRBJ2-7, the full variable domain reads DVKVTQSSRYLVKRTGEKVFLECVQDMDHENMFWYRQDPGLGLRLIYFSYDVKMKEKGDIPEGYSVSREKKERFSLILESASTNQTSMYLCASSLPQGDSYEQYFGPGTRLTVT.

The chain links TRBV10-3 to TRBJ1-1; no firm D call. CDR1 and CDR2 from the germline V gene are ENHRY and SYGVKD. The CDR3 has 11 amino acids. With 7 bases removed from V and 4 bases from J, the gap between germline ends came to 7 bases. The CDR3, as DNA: TGTGCCATCAAGGAAGCCACTGAAGCTTTCTTT. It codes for CAIKEATEAFF.

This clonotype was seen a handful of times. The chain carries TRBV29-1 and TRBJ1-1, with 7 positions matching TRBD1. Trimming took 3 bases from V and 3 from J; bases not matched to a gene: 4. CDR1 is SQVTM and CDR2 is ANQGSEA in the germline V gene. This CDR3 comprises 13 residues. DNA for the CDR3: TGCAGCGTTGAGGGGCAGGGGGACACTGAAGCTTTCTTT. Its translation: CSVEGQGDTEAFF.

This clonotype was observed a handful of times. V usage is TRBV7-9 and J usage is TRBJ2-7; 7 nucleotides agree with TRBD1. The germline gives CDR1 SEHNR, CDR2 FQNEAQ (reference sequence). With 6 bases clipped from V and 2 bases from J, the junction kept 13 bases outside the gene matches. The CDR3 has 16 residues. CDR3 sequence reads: CASRGGLPGATYEQYF. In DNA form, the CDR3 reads TGTGCCAGCAGAGGGGGCTTGCCAGGCGCTACCTACGAGCAGTACTTC.

The CDR3 spells CASSRRGGTRETQYF. CDR3 sequence (DNA): TGTGCCAGCAGCAGACGCGGGGGAACGAGAGAGACCCAGTACTTC. This sequence joins TRBV28 and TRBJ2-5; 7 bases agree with TRBD2. Trimming at V came to 6 bases and at J to 4 bases, leaving 11 bases not matched to a gene. Per the germline V gene, CDR1 is MDHEN and CDR2 is SYDVKM. CDR3 length: 15 residues.

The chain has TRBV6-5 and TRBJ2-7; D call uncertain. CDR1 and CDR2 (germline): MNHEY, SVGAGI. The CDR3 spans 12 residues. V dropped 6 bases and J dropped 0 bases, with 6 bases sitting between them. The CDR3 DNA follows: TGTGCCAGCAGGTCGCACTCCTACGAGCAGTACTTC. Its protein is CASRSHSYEQYF.

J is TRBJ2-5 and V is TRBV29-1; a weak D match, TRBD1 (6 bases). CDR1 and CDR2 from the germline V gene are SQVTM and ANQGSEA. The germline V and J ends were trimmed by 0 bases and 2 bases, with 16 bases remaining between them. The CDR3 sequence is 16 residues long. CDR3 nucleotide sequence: TGCAGCGTTGAAGATGCGCAGGGGTCCTTTCAAGAGACCCAGTACTTC. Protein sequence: CSVEDAQGSFQETQYF.

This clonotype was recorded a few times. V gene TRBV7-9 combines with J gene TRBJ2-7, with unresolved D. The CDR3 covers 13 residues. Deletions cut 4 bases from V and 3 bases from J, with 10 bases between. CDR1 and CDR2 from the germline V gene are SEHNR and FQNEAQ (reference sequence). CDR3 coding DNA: TGTGCCAGCAGCTCGAGGTGGGACTACGAGCAGTACTTC. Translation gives CASSSRWDYEQYF.

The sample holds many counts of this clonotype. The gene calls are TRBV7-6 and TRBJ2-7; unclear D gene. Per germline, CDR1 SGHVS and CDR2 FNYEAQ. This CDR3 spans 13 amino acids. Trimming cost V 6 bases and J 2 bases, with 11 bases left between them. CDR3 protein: CASSSDGPYEQYF. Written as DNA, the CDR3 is TGTGCCAGCAGTTCCGACGGGCCCTACGAGCAGTACTTC.

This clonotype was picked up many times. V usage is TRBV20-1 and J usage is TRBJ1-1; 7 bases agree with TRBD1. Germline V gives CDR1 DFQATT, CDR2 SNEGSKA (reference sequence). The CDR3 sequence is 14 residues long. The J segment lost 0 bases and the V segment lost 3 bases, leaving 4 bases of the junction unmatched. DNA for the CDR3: TGCAGTGCTAGTAGGGGGCCCTTGAACACTGAAGCTTTCTTT. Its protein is CSASRGPLNTEAFF.

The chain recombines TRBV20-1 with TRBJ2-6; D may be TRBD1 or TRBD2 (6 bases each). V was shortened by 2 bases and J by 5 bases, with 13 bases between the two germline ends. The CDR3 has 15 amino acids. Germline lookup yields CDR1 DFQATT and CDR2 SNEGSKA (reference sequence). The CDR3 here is CSARTGAPWANVLTF. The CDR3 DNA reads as TGCAGTGCTAGAACGGGGGCTCCTTGGGCCAACGTCCTGACTTTC.